This T cell receptor beta chain was recorded in a study of T cell changes during pregnancy in multiple sclerosis. V lost 3 bases to trimming and J lost 0 bases; unmatched junction nucleotides: 2. Germline V CDR1 and CDR2: MRHNA, SNTAGT. This CDR3 is built from 15 residues. Data came from immunoSEQ multiplex PCR; TCRdb stores just in-frame clones and leaves some out. The profile shows tens of thousands of clones, 90% of them singletons. The V call is TRBV6-4, the J call TRBJ2-1, with TRBD2 identical over 7 bases. The receptor comes from a female donor in good health, enrolled as a control in a pregnancy study. The starting material was peripheral blood, obtained in the first trimester of pregnancy. Here the CDR3 reads CASSDGGSSYNEQFF. The CDR3 nucleotides read TGTGCCAGCAGTGATGGCGGGAGCTCCTACAATGAGCAGTTCTTC.